This T cell receptor beta chain was found in a study of CD8 T cells in ankylosing spondylitis. Trimming cost V 6 bases and J 4 bases, with 15 bases left between them. The CDR3 consists of 13 residues. Germline CDR1 reads DFQATT; CDR2 reads SNEGSKA (reference sequence). This clonotype was recorded at least ten times. The antigen remains undetermined. Points from the study as a whole: In ankylosing spondylitis patients, matched synovial fluid reportedly showed significant enrichment of disease-linked clones. In reactive arthritis synovial fluid and blood, some motif variants had been reported before.

Quantitative 5'-RACE was performed with molecular barcodes, and it yielded the TCR beta libraries. TCRdb re-called the 5' RACE reads with MiXCR, one entry per CDR3 protein. The table records approximately 130,000 distinct CDR3 sequences, 9.3% of them present only once. The material sequenced was blood, either unsorted or a sorted T cell fraction (not recorded which). The rearrangement uses TRBV20-1 and TRBJ2-5; D is ambiguous. The TCR sequence derives from a male donor with ankylosing spondylitis or in good health (not recorded which). DNA for the CDR3: TGCAGTGCCACGTACCAGGAGACAGAGACCCAGTACTTC. Translated, it gives CSATYQETETQYF.